Each of the 22 T cell receptor beta chains below was sequenced from the same sample in a study of T cells in narcolepsy. TCRdb's copy holds only in-frame clones and misses some; the assay was immunoSEQ multiplex PCR. This table has over 40,000 clones, 88% appearing once. Sequencing was carried out using CD45RA- memory CD4+ T cells from PBMCs. These receptors were collected from a human donor with narcolepsy.

The chain carries TRBV7-3 and TRBJ1-3, with D uncertain. Germline V gives CDR1 SGHTA, CDR2 FQGTGA. The CDR3 sequence is 15 residues long. V was shortened by 4 bases and J by 2 bases, with 12 bases between the two germline ends. The CDR3 nucleotides read TGTGCCAGCAGCTATTTTGCCGGGCCTGGAAACACCATATATTTT. As protein: CASSYFAGPGNTIYF.

The chain combines TRBV19 with TRBJ1-1; D is unresolved. Trimming stripped 5 bases from V and 2 bases from J, with 12 bases between. CDR3 size: 14 residues. Germline CDR1 reads LNHDA; CDR2 reads SQIVND (reference sequence). The DNA for the CDR3 is TGTGCCAGTAGTCCCGCAGGATTAAACACTGAAGCTTTCTTT. Translation gives CASSPAGLNTEAFF.

The chain joins TRBV14 to TRBJ2-7, with a tentative D call TRBD1 (5 bases). The V gene lost 2 bases and the J gene lost 3 bases, with 8 bases spanning the gap. CDR3 length: 13 residues. CDR1 and CDR2 from the germline V gene are SGHDN and FVKESK. CDR3: CASSQTTVYEQYF. As DNA, the CDR3 is TGTGCCAGCAGCCAAACGACAGTCTACGAGCAGTACTTC.

The CDR3 coding sequence is TGCGCCAGCAGTGATGGGACAGGGCCCTACAATGAGCAGTTCTTC. Translating it yields CASSDGTGPYNEQFF. The J gene is TRBJ2-1, the V gene TRBV10-1; 9 bases agree with TRBD1. Germline trimming cut 3 bases from V and 2 bases from J; bases unmatched to any gene: 2. The germline V gene encodes CDR1 WNHNN and CDR2 SYGVQD (reference sequence). This CDR3 has 15 residues.

The chain combines TRBV14 with TRBJ1-3, with 9 bases that match TRBD1. CDR1 and CDR2 (germline): SGHDN, FVKESK. The junction had 7 bases not matched to a gene; V was cut back by 4 bases and J by 3 bases. The CDR3 is 16 residues long. The CDR3 protein is CASSRTGVGGGNTIYF. The CDR3 nucleotides read TGTGCCAGCAGCCGGACAGGGGTAGGAGGTGGAAACACCATATATTTT.

The chain has TRBV7-9 and TRBJ2-3, with D perhaps matching TRBD1 (6 bases). The V end was cut by 5 bases, the J end by 1 base, with 16 bases between. Germline loops: CDR1 SEHNR, CDR2 FQNEAQ (reference sequence). CDR3 size: 16 residues. The CDR3 coding sequence is TGTGCCAGCAGCCAAAACAGGGTATGGGGCACAGATACGCAGTATTTT. This gives the protein CASSQNRVWGTDTQYF.

The V call is TRBV4-1, the J call TRBJ2-5; 11 bases map to TRBD2. The CDR3 runs to 18 residues. CDR1 and CDR2 from the germline V gene are MGHRA and YSYEKL. V lost 2 bases and J lost 4; bases outside the gene matches: 12. The CDR3 here is CASSQKGTSGRAGETQYF. The DNA of the CDR3 is TGCGCCAGCAGCCAAAAAGGGACTAGCGGCAGAGCGGGAGAGACCCAGTACTTC.

This rearrangement joins TRBV5-4 to TRBJ2-4; 10 bases align to TRBD2. V trimming: 4 bases; J trimming: 1 base; junction bases outside the gene matches: 8. This CDR3 is built from 17 residues. The germline CDR1 and CDR2 sequences are SGHNT and YYREEE (reference sequence). This CDR3 is CASSTTLAGAAKNIQYF. The CDR3 DNA reads as TGTGCCAGCAGCACCACCCTAGCGGGGGCGGCCAAAAACATTCAGTACTTC.

CDR3 amino acids: CASSPRRISNQPQHF. The CDR3 coding sequence is TGTGCCAGCAGCCCCCGTAGGATTAGCAATCAGCCCCAGCATTTT. The chain links TRBV7-2 to TRBJ1-5; D ambiguous. The CDR3 sequence is 15 residues long. Germline V gene data show CDR1 as SGHTA and CDR2 as FQGNSA. Trimming stripped 5 bases from V and 0 bases from J, with 11 bases between.

This clone was observed once. This chain joins TRBV7-9 and TRBJ2-5, with TRBD2 as a possible D gene (6 bases). The germline gives CDR1 SEHNR, CDR2 FQNEAQ (reference sequence). Trimming took off 7 bases at V and 2 bases at J, with 11 bases between the two ends. This CDR3 spans 13 amino acids. CDR3 nucleotide sequence: TGTGCCAGCAATGCGGGGCAACAAGAGACCCAGTACTTC. It encodes CASNAGQQETQYF. Supplemented by reference TRBV7-9 and TRBJ2-5, the full variable domain reads DTGVSQNPRHKITKRGQNVTFRCDPISEHNRLYWYRQTLGQGPEFLTYFQNEAQLEKSRLLSDRFSAERPKGSFSTLEIQRTEQGDSAMYLCASNAGQQETQYFGPGTRLLVL.

This clone turned up a few times. The V and J genes are TRBV19 and TRBJ1-3; D possibly corresponds to TRBD1 (6 bases). Deletions cut 9 bases from V and 2 bases from J, with 17 bases between. Germline lookup yields CDR1 LNHDA and CDR2 SQIVND (reference sequence). The CDR3 is 15 amino acids. The CDR3 sequence is CASGRQGLPGNTIYF. CDR3 in DNA: TGTGCCAGCGGCAGGCAGGGGTTACCTGGAAACACCATATATTTT.

The rearrangement joins TRBV18 to TRBJ2-1; 10 nucleotides agree with TRBD1. Trimming at V came to 6 bases and at J to 5 bases, leaving 4 bases not matched to a gene. The germline gives CDR1 KGHSH, CDR2 LQKENI. This CDR3 comprises 14 residues. Here the CDR3 reads CASSRDRGDNEQFF. As DNA, the CDR3 is TGTGCCAGCTCCCGGGACAGGGGCGACAATGAGCAGTTCTTC.

CDR3 in amino acids: CASSQAFSTNEKLFF. DNA for the CDR3: TGCGCCAGCAGCCAAGCTTTCTCAACTAATGAAAAACTGTTTTTT. The chain has TRBV4-3 and TRBJ1-4; unclear D gene. The V end was cut by 1 base, the J end by 0 bases, with 6 bases between. The CDR3 has 15 residues. In germline, CDR1 is LGHNA, CDR2 YSLEER.

The CDR3 spells CASSLDAGTQYF. The CDR3 DNA reads as TGTGCCAGCAGCTTAGATGCGGGCACGCAGTACTTC. The chain recombines TRBV7-2 with TRBJ2-7; D possibly corresponds to TRBD2 (5 bases). The V and J ends lost 1 base and 9 bases respectively, with 10 bases between them. CDR1 SGHTA and CDR2 FQGNSA come from the germline V gene. The CDR3 has 12 amino acids.

J is TRBJ2-1 and V is TRBV9; TRBD2 is a possible D gene (5 bases). The germline CDR1 and CDR2 sequences are SGDLS and YYNGEE. CDR3 length: 15 residues. Trimming removed 4 bases at V and 4 bases at J, with 15 bases between. The CDR3 DNA sequence: TGTGCCAGCAGCCCTCAAGGCGGGTTATACAATGAGCAGTTCTTC. Amino acids: CASSPQGGLYNEQFF.

This clone was seen a few times. CDR3 bases: TGTGCCAGCAGCTTGGGGAGGCAAAACTATGGCTACACCTTC. The encoded protein is CASSLGRQNYGYTF. The genes are TRBV7-2 and TRBJ1-2; D gene unclear. V gave up 3 bases and J gave up 2 bases, with 10 bases separating them. The CDR3 is 14 residues long. Germline CDR1 SGHTA, CDR2 FQGNSA.

The chain couples TRBV14 to TRBJ2-6; no reliable D call. V was shortened by 4 bases and J by 4 bases, with 8 bases between the two germline ends. The CDR3 loop spans 14 amino acids. Germline assignment: CDR1 SGHDN and CDR2 FVKESK. The CDR3, as DNA: TGTGCCAGCAGCCGTCGGTCAGGGGCCAACGTCCTGACTTTC. Translated: CASSRRSGANVLTF.

The chain couples TRBV7-9 to TRBJ2-5, with TRBD1 identical over 8 bases. Per germline, CDR1 SEHNR and CDR2 FQNEAQ (reference sequence). The CDR3 sequence is 14 residues long. Trimming removed 5 bases from V and 2 bases from J; junction bases left unmatched: 4. CDR3 in amino acids: CASSPDRVQETQYF. CDR3 in DNA: TGTGCCAGCAGCCCGGACAGGGTACAAGAGACCCAGTACTTC. The entire variable domain, with the rest obtained from reference TRBV7-9 and TRBJ2-5, is as follows: DTGVSQNPRHKITKRGQNVTFRCDPISEHNRLYWYRQTLGQGPEFLTYFQNEAQLEKSRLLSDRFSAERPKGSFSTLEIQRTEQGDSAMYLCASSPDRVQETQYFGPGTRLLVL.

For this clone: The junction departs from the called germline gene at one end, perhaps through a read error. The same CDR3 is also encoded by other DNA sequences in this sample. The V and J genes are TRBV5-1 and TRBJ2-2, with a tentative D call TRBD2 (5 bases). CDR3 length equals 17 residues. Germline V gene sequence: CDR1 SGHRS, CDR2 YFSETQ. The CDR3 is CASSLGGGRTYTGELFF. The CDR3 region has the DNA TGCGCCAGCAGCTTGGGCGGTGGCAGGACTTACACCGGGGAGCTGTTCTTT.

The table lists this clone with a few counts. V is TRBV4-1 and J is TRBJ1-3; D is undetermined. Germline CDR1 MGHRA, CDR2 YSYEKL. CDR3 length: 14 residues. V lost 1 base to trimming and J lost 0 bases, with 4 bases between them. For the CDR3, the DNA is TGCGCCAGCAGCCAAGGGCCCTCTGGAAACACCATATATTTT. Encoded protein: CASSQGPSGNTIYF.

The V call is TRBV18, the J call TRBJ2-3; the D gene is possibly TRBD2 (6 bases). Trimming left V 5 bases short and J 1 base short, with 16 bases between. CDR3 length: 16 amino acids. The germline gives CDR1 KGHSH, CDR2 LQKENI. This CDR3 reads CASSSSEGGGTDTQYF. In DNA, the CDR3 is TGTGCCAGCTCATCATCCGAGGGCGGGGGCACAGATACGCAGTATTTT. Together with reference TRBV18 and TRBJ2-3, the CDR3 gives the full variable domain: NAGVMQNPRHLVRRRGQEARLRCSPMKGHSHVYWYRQLPEEGLKFMVYLQKENIIDESGMPKERFSAEFPKEGPSILRIQQVVRGDSAAYFCASSSSEGGGTDTQYFGPGTRLTVL.

V gene TRBV7-9 combines with J gene TRBJ1-2; D is undetermined. Germline CDR1 and CDR2: SEHNR and FQNEAQ (reference sequence). The CDR3 spans 12 residues. V shed 5 bases and J shed 8 bases, with 12 bases lying between them. The CDR3 coding sequence is TGTGCCAGCAGCGAATACGTAGGGGGCTACACCTTC. Translated: CASSEYVGGYTF.